One sample yielded the 20 T cell receptor beta chains listed below, sequenced in a study of cytomegalovirus exposure and HLA in healthy donors. 60 Vbeta and 13 Jbeta primers were used in PCR. Clones were sequenced by immunoSEQ multiplex PCR, and TCRdb holds only the in-frame ones, with some missing. Its table lists about 87,000 clones. Input material: PBMCs. The receptors shown here come from a man aged 50 to 60 in good health and CMV-seropositive.

The chain carries TRBV4-1 and TRBJ2-3; the D gene is possibly TRBD1 (5 bases). The V end was cut by 5 bases, the J end by 9 bases, with 9 bases between. Germline-derived CDR1 and CDR2 are MGHRA and YSYEKL. The CDR3 runs 11 residues. Here the CDR3 reads CASSSQGTQYF. The CDR3 DNA reads TGCGCCAGCAGCTCTCAGGGCACGCAGTATTTT.

The chain is built from TRBV27 and TRBJ1-2; 9 bases line up with TRBD1. With 8 bases clipped from V and 8 bases from J, the junction kept 9 bases outside the gene matches. This CDR3 spans 13 amino acids. Germline CDR1 is MNHEY and CDR2 is SMNVEV (reference sequence). The CDR3 nucleotides are TGTGCCAGCTCTACAGGGGGCGTGGGCGGCTACACCTTC. Residues: CASSTGGVGGYTF.

J is TRBJ2-7 and V is TRBV19; TRBD2 aligns across 12 bases. The V and J ends lost 6 bases and 4 bases, in that order; junction bases with no gene match: 16. The CDR3 totals 18 residues. CDR1 and CDR2 from the germline V gene are LNHDA and SQIVND (reference sequence). CDR3 bases: TGTGCCAGTAGCTCCGCTCTAGCGGGAGGGCCCTCTAGGTACGAGCAGTACTTC. This translates into CASSSALAGGPSRYEQYF. The variable domain in full, completed from reference TRBV19 and TRBJ2-7, reads DGGITQSPKYLFRKEGQNVTLSCEQNLNHDAMYWYRQDPGQGLRLIYYSQIVNDFQKGDIAEGYSVSREKKESFPLTVTSAQKNPTAFYLCASSSALAGGPSRYEQYFGPGTRLTVT.

This sequence joins TRBV4-3 and TRBJ1-2, with 9 positions matching TRBD1. The CDR3 is 17 residues long. J gave up 0 bases and V 1 base, and 6 bases lay outside the gene matches. The germline V gene has CDR1 LGHNA and CDR2 YSLEER. The CDR3 DNA reads TGCGCCAGCAGCCAAGGGACAGGGGTGATAGCTAACTATGGCTACACCTTC. This translates into CASSQGTGVIANYGYTF.

The chain carries TRBV11-3 and TRBJ2-1; D gene ambiguous. In germline, CDR1 is SGHNT, CDR2 YENEEA. The germline V and J ends were trimmed by 6 bases and 7 bases, with 7 bases remaining between them. CDR3 length equals 11 residues. The CDR3 sequence is CASSRRNEQFF. The CDR3 DNA reads TGTGCCAGCAGTAGGCGGAATGAGCAGTTCTTC.

The chain has TRBV30 and TRBJ2-3; 8 positions match TRBD2. Losses at the gene ends were 1 base for V and 0 bases for J; bases not matched to a gene: 6. The CDR3 runs to 16 residues. Per germline, CDR1 GTSNPN and CDR2 SVGIG (reference sequence). CDR3 residues: CAWSEAGAISTDTQYF. The CDR3, as DNA: TGTGCCTGGAGTGAAGCGGGAGCAATTAGCACAGATACGCAGTATTTT.

V usage is TRBV9 and J usage is TRBJ1-1; maybe TRBD1 (5 bases). Deletions cut 3 bases from V and 5 bases from J, with 8 bases between. Germline V CDR1 and CDR2: SGDLS, YYNGEE. This CDR3 has 12 amino acids. CDR3 sequence (DNA): TGTGCCAGCAGCGGGACACAGACTGAAGCTTTCTTT. Translated, it gives CASSGTQTEAFF.

V gene TRBV19 combines with J gene TRBJ2-1; D may be TRBD1 (5 bases). The CDR3 extends over 19 amino acids. V lost 5 bases and J 6 bases, leaving 29 bases between the germline ends. Germline assignment: CDR1 LNHDA and CDR2 SQIVND (reference sequence). This chain's CDR3 is CASSDMYRSGVLVSNEQFF. In DNA, the CDR3 is TGTGCCAGTAGTGATATGTACAGGAGTGGAGTTTTAGTTTCCAATGAGCAGTTCTTC.

The chain recombines TRBV19 with TRBJ2-1, with 10 positions matching TRBD2. The ends lost 4 bases at V and 6 bases at J; junction bases unmatched: 6. The germline gives CDR1 LNHDA, CDR2 SQIVND (reference sequence). The CDR3 loop spans 15 amino acids. CDR3 residues: CASSTSGSAFNEQFF. The CDR3 DNA is TGTGCCAGTAGTACTAGCGGGAGCGCGTTCAATGAGCAGTTCTTC.

The chain is built from TRBV11-1 and TRBJ1-1; the D is unclear. The V gene lost 6 bases and the J gene lost 10 bases, with 21 bases spanning the gap. This CDR3 spans 14 amino acids. CDR1 is SGHAT and CDR2 is FQDESV in the germline V gene (reference sequence). CDR3 protein: CASSPSIRTLGAFF. In DNA, the CDR3 is TGTGCCAGCAGTCCCTCCATTCGAACGCTAGGAGCTTTCTTT.

This chain connects TRBV7-8 to TRBJ2-7, with 7 bases that match TRBD1. Per germline, CDR1 SGHVS and CDR2 FQNEAQ. The CDR3 has 14 residues. Germline trimming cut 0 bases from V and 3 bases from J; bases unmatched to any gene: 2. As DNA, the CDR3 is TGTGCCAGCAGCTTAGCGTCAGGGGGCTACGAGCAGTACTTC. This translates into CASSLASGGYEQYF.

The chain combines TRBV18 with TRBJ2-1; 10 bases map to TRBD2. The length of the CDR3 is 15 residues. Germline CDR1 is KGHSH and CDR2 is LQKENI. The V and J ends lost 5 bases and 2 bases, in that order; junction bases with no gene match: 3. The DNA for the CDR3 is TGTGCCAGCTCAAAACTAGCGGGGCCCTACAATGAGCAGTTCTTC. It encodes CASSKLAGPYNEQFF.

This chain joins TRBV25-1 and TRBJ2-1; TRBD2 agrees at 8 bases. The germline CDR1 and CDR2 sequences are MGHDK and SYGVNS. The CDR3 consists of 14 residues. V dropped 7 bases and J dropped 5; count of bases not matched to a gene: 7. CDR3 protein: CASKGGRRDNEQFF. DNA of the CDR3: TGTGCCAGCAAGGGCGGGAGGCGCGACAATGAGCAGTTCTTC.

CDR3 protein: CASSESGSYGYTF. The CDR3 DNA follows: TGTGCCAGCAGCGAATCCGGGTCCTATGGCTACACCTTC. V usage is TRBV7-8 and J usage is TRBJ1-2; D remains unclear. Trimming took 5 bases from V and 4 from J, leaving 11 bases between them. CDR1 and CDR2 (germline): SGHVS, FQNEAQ. The CDR3 length is 13 residues. The full variable domain, completed using reference TRBV7-8 and TRBJ1-2, is GAGVSQSPRYKVAKRGQDVALRCDPISGHVSLFWYQQALGQGPEFLTYFQNEAQLDKSGLPSDRFFAERPEGSVSTLKIQRTQQEDSAVYLCASSESGSYGYTFGSGTRLTVV.

The gene calls are TRBV9 and TRBJ2-2; D is perhaps TRBD2 (7 bases). CDR1 and CDR2 (germline): SGDLS, YYNGEE. The CDR3 is 15 amino acids. V lost 3 bases and J lost 8, with 17 bases in between. The DNA of the CDR3 is TGTGCCAGCAGCGCCGGGGGGCAGGCCCCGGGGGAGCTGTTTTTT. Translation gives CASSAGGQAPGELFF.

This chain uses TRBV2 with TRBJ1-2; no clear D. The CDR3 totals 11 residues. The germline V gene has CDR1 SNHLY and CDR2 FYNNEI. Trimming left V 7 bases short and J 8 bases short, with 11 bases between. CDR3 coding DNA: TGTGCCAGCACCCCGGGGTTGGGCTACACCTTC. Its protein product is CASTPGLGYTF.

This chain uses TRBV2 with TRBJ1-5; 9 positions agree with TRBD1. The CDR3 loop spans 14 amino acids. Per germline, CDR1 SNHLY and CDR2 FYNNEI. V was pared by 6 bases and J by 7 bases, with 7 bases of the junction left unmatched. DNA for the CDR3: TGTGCCAGCAGGGCGGGACAGGGTAAACAGCCCCAGCATTTT. Its translation: CASRAGQGKQPQHF. The full variable domain, in which reference TRBV2 and TRBJ1-5 provide the parts outside the CDR3, is EPEVTQTPSHQVTQMGQEVILRCVPISNHLYFYWYRQILGQKVEFLVSFYNNEISEKSEIFDDQFSVERPDGSNFTLKIRSTKLEDSAMYFCASRAGQGKQPQHFGDGTRLSIL.

The chain couples TRBV28 to TRBJ1-2; D might be TRBD1 (5 bases). The germline gives CDR1 MDHEN, CDR2 SYDVKM. Trimming shortened V by 7 bases and J by 4 bases, and 22 bases separated the two germline ends. The CDR3 is 16 amino acids. The CDR3 spells CASTAGGRLFGYGYTF. The DNA of the CDR3 is TGTGCCAGCACCGCGGGGGGACGACTCTTTGGCTATGGCTACACCTTC.

V and J are TRBV5-1 and TRBJ2-5; D not certain. V was trimmed by 1 base and J by 1 base, leaving 5 bases between them. Looked up from germline, CDR1 is SGHRS and CDR2 is YFSETQ. The CDR3 contains 13 residues. CDR3 loop: CASSLRPQETQYF. As DNA, the CDR3 is TGCGCCAGCAGCTTGCGTCCCCAAGAGACCCAGTACTTC. Combining the CDR3 with reference TRBV5-1 and TRBJ2-5 gives the whole variable domain KAGVTQTPRYLIKTRGQQVTLSCSPISGHRSVSWYQQTPGQGLQFLFEYFSETQRNKGNFPGRFSGRQFSNSRSEMNVSTLELGDSALYLCASSLRPQETQYFGPGTRLLVL.

The chain employs TRBV30 and TRBJ2-3; 8 positions agree with TRBD2. The germline V gene encodes CDR1 GTSNPN and CDR2 SVGIG (reference sequence). The length of the CDR3 is 13 residues. Losses at the gene ends were 4 bases for V and 6 bases for J; bases not matched to a gene: 6. The CDR3 spells CAWTQRERDTQYF. For the CDR3, the DNA is TGTGCCTGGACTCAGCGGGAGCGGGATACGCAGTATTTT.